Each of the 3 T cell receptor beta chains below was sequenced from the same sample in a study of blood T cell repertoires in COVID-19. Sequencing was performed with immunoSEQ multiplex PCR; in TCRdb, only in-frame clones are kept and a portion is missing. The sample shows 65,000 to 95,000 clones, 70% to 90% of them seen only once. Sequences were obtained from peripheral blood. Receptors originate from a man in his sixties or seventies with active or convalescent COVID-19.

The V gene is TRBV6-5, the J gene TRBJ1-1; 7 nucleotides line up with TRBD1. Germline CDR1 and CDR2: MNHEY and SVGAGI. J gave up 4 bases and V 4 bases, and 6 bases lay outside the gene matches. The CDR3 consists of 14 residues. Written as DNA, the CDR3 is TGTGCCAGCAGTTTCTTCGAGGGGGCCACTGAAGCTTTCTTT. It is translated as CASSFFEGATEAFF.

The chain couples TRBV7-3 to TRBJ2-1; 8 bases fit TRBD2. Unmatched junction bases numbered 12, after V lost 5 bases and J lost 9 bases. The germline gives CDR1 SGHTA, CDR2 FQGTGA. This CDR3 is built from 15 residues. CDR3 DNA sequence: TGTGCCAGCAGCCTATTACGGACTAGCTTTGGTGAGCAGTTCTTC. Its protein product is CASSLLRTSFGEQFF.

The chain combines TRBV7-8 with TRBJ1-1, with 7 bases aligning to TRBD1. Trimming at V came to 4 bases and at J to 4 bases, leaving 12 bases not matched to a gene. Germline V gene lookup returns CDR1 SGHVS and CDR2 FQNEAQ. There are 16 residues in the CDR3. The CDR3 region has the DNA TGTGCCAGCAGCTCCTTCGTGACAGGGTCTAGCACTGAAGCTTTCTTT. Amino acids: CASSSFVTGSSTEAFF.